This section outlines one T cell receptor (beta chain) sequence together with its context. Its antigen is not yet known. No base quality information exists; no much larger clone differs at one position. Trimming costs V 7 bases and J 6 bases, and their ends lie 7 bases apart. From the cysteine up to the phenylalanine, the CDR3 has a length of 11 residues. Only the CDR3 portion is preserved as DNA: 33 bases, with reading frame beginning at the first base. Per the germline V gene, LGHNT is the CDR1 and FRNRAP is the CDR2. The sample is drawn from a study of identical twins (dated by TCRdb to 2016 to 2017). The study in broad terms: To test whether fetal clonotypes persist, the study used deep sequencing on TCR alpha and beta repertoires from monozygotic twins, unrelated adults of various ages, and cord blood. To rule out contamination, the twin experiments were replicated at different times with different library preparation protocols.

Every donor in the study was a healthy Caucasian. Three pairs of female monozygotic twins, all aged about 18 to 29 years, made up the twin cohort. Positive isolation kits from Invitrogen were used to isolate the CD4+ and CD8+ T cell populations. Libraries were made using 5' RACE. Sequencing was performed on an Illumina HiSeq 2000. Template switching introduced a universal primer binding site; the final cDNA contained a unique molecular identifier, enabling accurate counting of TCR cDNA molecules. Specific primers in the conserved constant-segment region were used to synthesize first-strand cDNA for the TCR alpha and beta chains. To control for contamination, each cDNA library was double barcoded with a SMART-Mk sample barcode plus Illumina barcodes. TruSeq adapter sequences along with Illumina sample barcodes were introduced in two successive PCR steps. The TCR alpha and beta cDNA libraries were sequenced on the Illumina HiSeq platform using custom primers. Processing in the source paper ran as follows. MiGEC was used to process raw reads and extract unique molecular identifiers, and MiXCR was used to find CDR3 positions. Recombination models were inferred per individual with the repgenHMM and IGoR tools using an EM algorithm. The analysis of shared clonotypes was done with the tcR package in R, with sharing normalized by the product of cloneset sizes. To study raw recombination free of thymic and clonal selection effects, out-of-frame nonproductive sequences were analyzed. TCRdb trimmed public reads at Q25 via fastp, called clones via MiXCR and kept in-frame beta chains. Rows with a matching CDR3 protein are joined into one entry that keeps the most common DNA and genes. These V and J calls originate from TCRdb's pipeline instead of the authors' own analysis. For this sample there are approximately 550,000 distinct CDR3 sequences; more than 20% appear just once. The top ten hold about 0.5% of the sample.

Findings and caveats that apply to the study as a whole: The excess sharing between twins in beta out-of-frame sequences was weaker because fewer shared sequences reduced the signal-to-noise ratio. Fewer insertions were carried by abundant cord blood beta clonotypes, a similar but weaker trend appeared in young adult naive repertoires, and no such trend appeared in memory repertoires. Recombination models systematically underestimated out-of-frame TCR alpha sharing in monozygotic twins but agreed with sharing between unrelated individuals. Compared with coincidental sharing between unrelated individuals, out-of-frame TCR alpha sequences shared between twins had an excess of sequences with low generation probability. Invariant T cells such as MAIT and iNKT could partly confound zero-insertion analyses, though diverse VJ usage argued against this for most clonotypes. Because the same donors could not be followed over many years, conclusions were based on cross-sectional statistical analysis.

The same data also contributed to another study, on yellow fever vaccine responses in identical twins. As the second study states: According to the authors, in identical twins the way T cells responded to vaccination appeared partly convergent and partly personalized. Focusing on identical twins, the study followed the T cell clones that responded to the vaccine, and did so with precision.

The origin of this receptor is a woman between 18 and 29 years old in good health. The rearranged segments are TRBV12-5 and TRBJ2-1; the D gene is perhaps TRBD2, from 5 matching bases. Sequencing used CD4+ T cells sorted from blood. Here the CDR3 is given as CASAGLNEQFF. Read as DNA, the sequence is TGTGCTAGTGCCGGACTCAATGAGCAGTTCTTC.